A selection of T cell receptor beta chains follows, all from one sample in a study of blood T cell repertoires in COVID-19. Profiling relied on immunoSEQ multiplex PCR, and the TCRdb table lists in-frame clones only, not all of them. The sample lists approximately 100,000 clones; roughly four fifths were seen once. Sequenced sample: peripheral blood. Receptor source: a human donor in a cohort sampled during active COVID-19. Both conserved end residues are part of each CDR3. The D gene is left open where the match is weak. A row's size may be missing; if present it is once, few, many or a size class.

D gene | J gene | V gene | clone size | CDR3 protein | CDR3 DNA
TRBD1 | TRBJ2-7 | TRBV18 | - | CASSEGQAYEQYF | TGTGCCAGCTCAGAAGGACAGGCATACGAGCAGTACTTC
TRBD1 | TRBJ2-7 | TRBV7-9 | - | CASSSGQGESYEQYF | TGTGCCAGCAGCTCGGGACAGGGGGAATCCTACGAGCAGTACTTC
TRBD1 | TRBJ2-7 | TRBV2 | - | CASSERGQGAYEQYF | TGTGCCAGCAGTGAAAGGGGACAGGGCGCTTACGAGCAGTACTTC
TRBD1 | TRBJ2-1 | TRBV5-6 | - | CASSLLGQGAMDEQFF | TGTGCCAGCAGCTTGCTAGGGCAGGGGGCTATGGATGAGCAGTTCTTC
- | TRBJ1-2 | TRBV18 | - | CASSPWDWAGYGYTF | TGTGCCAGCTCACCCTGGGACTGGGCCGGCTATGGCTACACCTTC
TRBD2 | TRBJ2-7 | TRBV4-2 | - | CASSQDRRRVGSSGTLEYSYEQYF | TGTGCCAGCAGCCAAGATAGGCGCAGGGTAGGATCTAGCGGCACTCTAGAATACTCCTACGAGCAGTACTTC
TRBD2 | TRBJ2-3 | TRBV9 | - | CASSVRTRLDTQYF | TGTGCCAGCAGCGTTAGGACTAGACTAGATACGCAGTATTTT
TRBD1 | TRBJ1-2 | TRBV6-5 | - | CASSPRDRPIYGYTF | TGTGCCAGCAGCCCCCGGGACAGGCCGATATATGGCTACACCTTC
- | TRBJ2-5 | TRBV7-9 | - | CASSPVGRAREKTQYF | TGTGCCAGCAGCCCGGTCGGTCGCGCACGGGAGAAGACCCAGTACTTC
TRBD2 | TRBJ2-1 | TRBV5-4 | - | CASSLARGGAALEQFF | TGTGCCAGCAGCTTGGCCCGCGGGGGGGCCGCCCTTGAGCAGTTCTTC
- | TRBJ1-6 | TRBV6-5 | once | CASRGAAYNSPLHF | TGTGCCAGCCGGGGGGCCGCCTATAATTCACCCCTCCACTTT
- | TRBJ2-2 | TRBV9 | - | CASSGAGHPGELFF | TGTGCCAGCAGCGGGGCAGGGCATCCCGGGGAGCTGTTTTTT
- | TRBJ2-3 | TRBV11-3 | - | CASSLSGIDTQYF | TGTGCCAGCAGCTTATCGGGTATAGACACGCAGTATTTT
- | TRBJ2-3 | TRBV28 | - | CASSGRRAPHLLTQYF | TGTGCCAGCAGTGGCCGCAGGGCCCCGCACTTACTTACGCAGTATTTT
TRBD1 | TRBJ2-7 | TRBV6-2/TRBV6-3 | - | CASSYTDRGQSYEQYF | TGTGCCAGCAGTTACACGGACAGGGGGCAGAGTTACGAGCAGTACTTC
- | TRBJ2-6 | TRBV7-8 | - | CASSLFSGSGANVLTF | TGTGCCAGCAGCTTATTCTCGGGATCTGGGGCCAACGTCCTGACTTTC
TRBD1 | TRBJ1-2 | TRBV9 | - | CASSPRQGDYTF | TGTGCCAGCAGCCCCAGACAGGGAGACTACACCTTC